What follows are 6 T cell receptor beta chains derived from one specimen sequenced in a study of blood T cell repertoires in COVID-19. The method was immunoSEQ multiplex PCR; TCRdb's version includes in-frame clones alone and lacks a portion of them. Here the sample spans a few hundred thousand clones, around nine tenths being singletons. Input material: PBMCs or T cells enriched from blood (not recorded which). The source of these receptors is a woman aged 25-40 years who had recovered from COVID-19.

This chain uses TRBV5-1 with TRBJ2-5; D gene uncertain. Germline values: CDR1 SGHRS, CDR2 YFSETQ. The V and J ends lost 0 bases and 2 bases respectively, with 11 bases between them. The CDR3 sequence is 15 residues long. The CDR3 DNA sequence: TGCGCCAGCAGCTTGGCGTCAGGTTGGCAAGAGACCCAGTACTTC. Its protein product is CASSLASGWQETQYF.

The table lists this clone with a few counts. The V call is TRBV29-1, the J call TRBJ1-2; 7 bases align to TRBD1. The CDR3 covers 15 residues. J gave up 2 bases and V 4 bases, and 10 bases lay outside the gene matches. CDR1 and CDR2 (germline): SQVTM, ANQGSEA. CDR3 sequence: CSVAQPQGINYGYTF. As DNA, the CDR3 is TGCAGCGTTGCTCAGCCACAGGGGATCAACTATGGCTACACCTTC.

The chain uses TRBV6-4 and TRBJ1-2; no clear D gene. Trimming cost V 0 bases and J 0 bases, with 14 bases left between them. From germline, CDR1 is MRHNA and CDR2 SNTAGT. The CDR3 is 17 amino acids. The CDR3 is CASSDSYHLRANYGYTF. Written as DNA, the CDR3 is TGTGCCAGCAGTGACTCTTACCATCTTCGAGCTAACTATGGCTACACCTTC.

This chain's CDR3 is CASRPGHGLGYTF. CDR3 nucleotides: TGTGCCAGCAGACCGGGACACGGCCTGGGCTACACCTTC. V is TRBV6-5 and J is TRBJ1-2; D is possibly TRBD1 (6 bases). This CDR3 is built from 13 residues. The germline V and J ends were trimmed by 6 bases and 8 bases, with 16 bases remaining between them. CDR1 is MNHEY and CDR2 is SVGAGI in the germline V gene.

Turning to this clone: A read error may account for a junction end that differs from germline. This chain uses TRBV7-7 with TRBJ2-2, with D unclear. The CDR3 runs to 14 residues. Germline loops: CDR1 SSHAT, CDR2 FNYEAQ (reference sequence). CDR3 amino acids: CASSLGRSTGELFF. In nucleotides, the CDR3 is TGTGCTAGCAGCTTAGGTCGTAGCACCGGGGAGCTGTTTTTT.

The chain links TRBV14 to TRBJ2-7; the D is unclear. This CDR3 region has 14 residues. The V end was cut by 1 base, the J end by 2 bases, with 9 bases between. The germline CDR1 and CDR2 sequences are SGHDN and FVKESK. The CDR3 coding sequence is TGTGCCAGCAGCCAAGGAGGCGCCCCCTACGAGCAGTACTTC. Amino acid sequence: CASSQGGAPYEQYF.